One sample yielded the 18 T cell receptor beta chains listed below, sequenced in a study of tumor-infiltrating lymphocytes in primary liver carcinoma. Starting material for RNA and DNA co-extraction consisted of roughly 18-34 mg of unsorted bulk tissue. The investigators made TCR beta cDNA from roughly 0.45 ug total RNA, using a constant-region primer. Investigators got TCR beta libraries out of three nested multiplex PCR rounds, done with slightly modified ARM-PCR. Two initial PCR rounds of roughly 10 cycles each paired TRBV1-TRBV30 forward primers with a C-beta reverse primer. TCRdb reanalysed the multiplex PCR reads using MiXCR and keeps one entry per CDR3 protein. The sample yields about 25,000 distinct CDR3 sequences, approximately 77% seen once. The sequenced sample consisted of liver tumor tissue from sampling region 5. Subset meaning: tumor region T5, tumor centre. Source of these receptors: a woman aged 25 to 39 with primary liver carcinoma and hepatitis B virus infection.

Comment on this clonotype: An end of the junction does not agree with germline; a read error may underlie this. V and J are TRBV11-2 and TRBJ2-1, with D uncertain. Per the germline V gene, CDR1 is SGHAT and CDR2 is FQNNGV. This CDR3 comprises 14 residues. The CDR3 reads CANSSRPPWGEQLF. In DNA form, the CDR3 reads TGTGCCAACAGCTCCCGGCCGCCATGGGGTGAGCAGCTCTTC. Full variable domain (missing parts from reference TRBV11-2 and TRBJ2-1): EAGVAQSPRYKIIEKRQSVAFWCNPISGHATLYWYQQILGQGPKLLIQFQNNGVVDDSQLPKDRFSAERLKGVDSTLKIQPAKLEDSAVYLCANSSRPPWGEQLFGPGTRLTVL.

V gene TRBV6-5 combines with J gene TRBJ1-5, with D hard to call. In germline, CDR1 is MNHEY, CDR2 SVGAGI. This CDR3 is built from 13 residues. The V gene lost 8 bases and the J gene lost 6 bases, with 14 bases spanning the gap. In DNA form, the CDR3 reads TGTGCCAGCGTGAATGAGGTCCGTCAGCCCCAGCATTTT. Translation gives CASVNEVRQPQHF.

To note about this clonotype: A junction end diverges from the germline sequence, so it may reflect a read error. The chain has TRBV7-8 and TRBJ2-7; no clear D gene. This CDR3 spans 18 amino acids. The germline V gene has CDR1 SGHVS and CDR2 FQNEAQ. The CDR3 DNA sequence: TGTGCCATCAGCTCGGGTCGCGGTCACACTATGAGCTCCTACGAGCAGTACTTC. This encodes CAISSGRGHTMSSYEQYF.

Concerning this clonotype itself: One junction end does not reproduce the germline sequence, and a read error may be involved. The chain carries TRBV4-3 and TRBJ2-1, with a tentative D call TRBD2 (6 bases). CDR3 length: 16 amino acids. Germline-derived CDR1 and CDR2 are LGHNA and YSLEER. The CDR3 loop is CASSQDAGSSYNEYFF. CDR3 DNA: TGCGCCAGCAGTCAAGATGCGGGAAGCTCCTACAATGAGTACTTCTTC.

For this clonotype: One end of the junction fails to match germline, which may point to a read error. The V call is TRBV28, the J call TRBJ2-1; weak D call: TRBD2 (6 bases). The CDR3 runs 14 residues. Germline lookup yields CDR1 MDHEN and CDR2 SYDVKM. CDR3 sequence: CPSSVGLRYNEQFF. The CDR3 coding sequence is TGTCCCAGCAGTGTGGGACTGAGGTACAATGAGCAGTTCTTC.

A note on this clonotype: The junction differs from germline at one of its ends, possibly a read error. DNA of the CDR3: TGTGCCAGCATCTTAGTGAACACTGATACGCAGTATTTT. The encoded protein is CASILVNTDTQYF. The chain has TRBV11-2 and TRBJ2-3; D remains ambiguous. CDR3 length: 13 residues. Looked up from germline, CDR1 is SGHAT and CDR2 is FQNNGV.

This clonotype was counted a few times. CDR3: CASSSPLAGRSDEQYF. The CDR3 DNA follows: TGTGCCAGCAGCTCGCCACTAGCGGGACGAAGCGACGAGCAGTACTTC. This chain uses TRBV7-3 with TRBJ2-7; the match to TRBD2 covers 10 bases. The V and J ends lost 4 bases and 5 bases, in that order; junction bases with no gene match: 11. The CDR3 totals 16 residues. From germline, CDR1 is SGHTA and CDR2 FQGTGA.

This clonotype appeared once. The CDR3 DNA reads TGTGCCAGCAGCTGGGGGGGACTAGCGGGTAACAATGAGCAGTTCTTC. This codes for CASSWGGLAGNNEQFF. The gene calls are TRBV11-2 and TRBJ2-1, with 12 bases aligning to TRBD2. Germline CDR1 reads SGHAT; CDR2 reads FQNNGV. This CDR3 is 16 amino acids long. V trimming: 4 bases; J trimming: 5 bases; junction bases outside the gene matches: 6.

Points on this clonotype: Since the CDR3 does not end with the conserved phenylalanine or tryptophan, this likely comes from a read error. Because the CDR3's place on the DNA is in doubt, the DNA is left out and the CDR3 is given as listed by TCRdb. The rearrangement links TRBV11-2 to TRBJ1-1; no DNA check was done on the table's D call, TRBD1. Germline V gene sequence: CDR1 SGHAT, CDR2 FQNNGV. The CDR3 numbers 20 amino acids, ends counted. CDR3 in amino acids: CASSTRDRGRKRWSNTEVFS.

This clonotype was counted a single time. Given the absence of the conserved phenylalanine or tryptophan at the CDR3 end, a read error is likely. The CDR3 DNA sequence: TGTGCCAGCAGCTTAGTCGTGAAGGGGGGCACAGATACGCAGTATTAT. This gives the protein CASSLVVKGGTDTQYY. This chain uses TRBV5-5 with TRBJ2-3; D is possibly TRBD1 (6 bases). From germline, CDR1 is SGHKS and CDR2 YYEKEE (reference sequence). The CDR3 loop spans 16 amino acids. The ends were cut back, 2 bases at V and 1 base at J, with 14 bases in the middle.

This clonotype is medium-sized (0.01 to 0.1%) within its sample. The chain recombines TRBV29-1 with TRBJ2-1; TRBD2 matches at 9 bases. J was trimmed by 7 bases and V by 7 bases; bases with no gene match: 11. Germline-derived CDR1 and CDR2 are SQVTM and ANQGSEA. The CDR3 consists of 14 residues. In DNA form, the CDR3 reads TGCAGCGCATCCTTGACTAGCGGCTGGAATGAGCAGTTCTTC. It encodes CSASLTSGWNEQFF.

This clonotype rates as large. The chain combines TRBV28 with TRBJ2-7, with D hard to call. The germline V gene encodes CDR1 MDHEN and CDR2 SYDVKM. This CDR3 has 17 amino acids. V shed 6 bases and J shed 0 bases, with 21 bases lying between them. CDR3 sequence: CASSLPLDGWYSYEQYF. DNA for the CDR3: TGTGCCAGCAGCCTCCCTTTGGACGGATGGTACTCCTACGAGCAGTACTTC.

This clonotype was seen a single time. One end of the junction does not line up with germline, which may come from a read error. This chain uses TRBV11-1 with TRBJ2-2; TRBD2 might be the D (6 bases). CDR1 SGHAT and CDR2 FQDESV come from the germline V gene (reference sequence). This CDR3 is 16 amino acids long. The CDR3 spells CAISRVMEGVSSELFF. CDR3 in DNA: TGTGCCATCAGCAGGGTTATGGAGGGAGTGTCCAGTGAGCTGTTTTTT.

This clonotype was seen many times. This sequence joins TRBV15 and TRBJ1-1; D not resolved. There are 15 residues in the CDR3. Per germline, CDR1 LNHNV and CDR2 YYDKDF (reference sequence). Trimming took off 0 bases at V and 5 bases at J, with 13 bases between the two ends. The CDR3 region has the DNA TGTGCCACCAGCAGAGATTTGGGGTTTGGGACTGAAGCTTTCTTT. This sequence encodes CATSRDLGFGTEAFF.

This clonotype was detected only once. A junction end diverges from the germline sequence, so it may reflect a read error. This rearrangement joins TRBV11-2 to TRBJ2-3; D not resolved. The length of the CDR3 is 13 residues. Germline V gene sequence: CDR1 SGHAT, CDR2 FQNNGV. This CDR3 reads CATSLALGDTQYF. CDR3 in DNA: TGTGCCACCAGCTTAGCTCTGGGGGATACGCAGTATTTT.

For this clonotype: The CDR3 ends on some other residue instead of the conserved phenylalanine or tryptophan, so this is likely a read error. It is unclear where the CDR3 begins or ends on the DNA, so no DNA is shown, and the CDR3 is as TCRdb lists it. The chain has TRBV4-3 and TRBJ2-7; the table's D call of TRBD1 was not tested on the DNA. 18 amino acids form the CDR3, both terminal residues included. Per the germline V gene, CDR1 is LGHNA and CDR2 is YSLEER. The CDR3 reads CASSQAVTGGHVSYEWYS.

In the case of this clonotype: Given the absence of the conserved phenylalanine or tryptophan at the CDR3 end, a read error is likely. The V and J genes are TRBV6-1 and TRBJ2-2, with D perhaps matching TRBD2 (5 bases). The CDR3 extends over 16 amino acids. Per the germline V gene, CDR1 is MNHNS and CDR2 is SASEGT. The CDR3 nucleotides read TGTACCAGTAGTGAACGTGGAGGAGCGAACACCGGGGAGCTGTTTTAT. Its translation: CTSSERGGANTGELFY.

About this clonotype: A read error may produce the germline difference seen at one junction end. The CDR3 bases are TGCGCCAGCAGCTTGGGACACCGGGATAGTTCCTGCGAGCAGTACTTC. Encoded protein: CASSLGHRDSSCEQYF. The V gene is TRBV5-1, the J gene TRBJ2-7, with a possible D match to TRBD2 (5 bases). The CDR3 covers 16 residues. Germline CDR1 reads SGHRS; CDR2 reads YFSETQ.